These T cell receptor beta chains were read from a single sample in a study of early T cells in non-severe SARS-CoV-2 infection. Each CDR3 protein gets one entry after TCRdb re-called the 5' RACE reads with MiXCR. The table shows under 85,000 distinct CDR3 sequences, with 5% occurring only once. Sequences were derived from whole blood, sampled at baseline. The receptors shown here come from an adult who was a healthcare worker with PCR-confirmed SARS-CoV-2 infection or an uninfected control (not recorded which). Both conserved end residues are part of each CDR3. The D gene is left open where the match is weak. Expanded clones are given a class, and other clones once, few, many or no size at all.

>TRBJ2-7|many|-|TRBV13
TGTGCCAGCAGCTTGCTCCGCCTTCAGTACTTC
CASSLLRLQYF
>TRBJ2-1|many|-|TRBV7-9
TGTGCCAGTCGGCGGGTATTCAATGAGCAGTTCTTC
CASRRVFNEQFF
>TRBJ1-5|few|-|TRBV7-9
TGTGCCAGCAGCCCGCAGGGAGGGAGCAATCAGCCCCAGCATTTT
CASSPQGGSNQPQHF
>TRBJ2-3|many|TRBD2|TRBV11-1
TGTGCCAGCAGCCGGCTAGCGGGGAGCACAGATACGCAGTATTTT
CASSRLAGSTDTQYF
>TRBJ2-1|many|TRBD2|TRBV2
TGTGCCAGCATTACTCCTGGACTAGCGGGAGAAGTAGATGAGCAGTTCTTC
CASITPGLAGEVDEQFF
>TRBJ2-3|-|-|TRBV20-1
TGCAGTGCTAGTTTAGATTCAGATACGCAGTATTTT
CSASLDSDTQYF
>TRBJ1-2|-|-|TRBV5-4
TGTGCCAGCAGCTTGGATGCTATGCAGGGCTATGGCTACACCTTC
CASSLDAMQGYGYTF
>TRBJ1-1|many|-|TRBV5-1
TGCGCCAGCAGCTTGTCAGGGTCCGGGACCGGGAACACTGAAGCTTTCTTT
CASSLSGSGTGNTEAFF
>TRBJ1-5|many|-|TRBV6-6
TGTGCCAGCAGTCGGGCCGACACCTCTTTTTGGCATTTT
CASSRADTSFWHF
>TRBJ2-7|few|TRBD2|TRBV4-1
TGCGCCAGCAGGGGACTAGCTCTAGTTACCTACGAGCAGTACTTC
CASRGLALVTYEQYF
>TRBJ2-7|many|-|TRBV7-9
TGTGCCAGCAGCTTAGGAGCAGGGATCGAGCAGTACTTC
CASSLGAGIEQYF
>TRBJ2-7|many|TRBD2|TRBV20-1
TGCAGTGCTAGATCCCTAGCGGGCGGGAACGAGCAGTACTTC
CSARSLAGGNEQYF
>TRBJ1-1|many|-|TRBV20-1
TGCAGTGCTAGAGATTTTGTCCAGGGACGACCCGAAGCTTTCTTT
CSARDFVQGRPEAFF
>TRBJ2-1|many|-|TRBV11-2
TGTGCCAGCAGCTTGTCACAGGGAAATGAGCAGTTCTTC
CASSLSQGNEQFF
>TRBJ2-7|many|TRBD2|TRBV19
TGTGCCAGTAGGAGGACTAGCGGCCCCTACGAGCAGTACTTC
CASRRTSGPYEQYF
>TRBJ2-4|many|-|TRBV18
TGTGCCAGCTCACCCCAAGGGGGGCAGGACATTCAGTACTTC
CASSPQGGQDIQYF
>TRBJ1-4|-|TRBD1|TRBV18
TGTGCCAGCTCACAGCAGATGCCAGGGGGCCGGACTAATGAAAAACTGTTTTTT
CASSQQMPGGRTNEKLFF
>TRBJ2-2|few|-|TRBV3-1
TGTGCCAGCAGCCAAGTTCTGAACACCGGGGAGCTGTTTTTT
CASSQVLNTGELFF
>TRBJ2-7|-|-|TRBV5-5
TGTGCCAGCAGCCGGGACCCGCTTAGCTCCTACGAGCAGTACTTC
CASSRDPLSSYEQYF
>TRBJ2-3|few|TRBD2|TRBV30
TGTGCCTGGAGGCGACTAGCGGGCACAGATACGCAGTATTTT
CAWRRLAGTDTQYF
>TRBJ1-2|few|-|TRBV4-1
TGCGCCAGCAGAGTCATGGGGGGCAACTATGGCTACACCTTC
CASRVMGGNYGYTF
>TRBJ2-6|few|-|TRBV30
TGTGCCTGGACCTCTGGGGCCAACGTCCTGACTTTC
CAWTSGANVLTF
>TRBJ1-5|-|TRBD1|TRBV19
TGTGCCAGTAGTACCGGACAGGGGCGTCCTCAAAATCAGCCCCAGCATTTT
CASSTGQGRPQNQPQHF
>TRBJ2-3|many|-|TRBV4-2
TGTGCCAGCAGCCAAGGAGCAGGGGCCGCAGATACGCAGTATTTT
CASSQGAGAADTQYF
>TRBJ2-1|few|TRBD2|TRBV29-1
TGCAGCGGTGAAAGTACTGCGGGAGGGTACAATGAGCAGTTCTTC
CSGESTAGGYNEQFF
>TRBJ2-3|many|-|TRBV6-6
TGTGCCAGCCGACGGGTCGGATCAGATACGCAGTATTTT
CASRRVGSDTQYF
>TRBJ2-6|many|-|TRBV5-1
TGCGCCAGCAGCTTGGCCTTCTCTGGGGCCAACGTCCTGACTTTC
CASSLAFSGANVLTF
>TRBJ2-1|many|-|TRBV6-2/TRBV6-3
TGTGCCAGCAGACTCAGGGGGGGACCCCTCTCCTACAATGAGCAGTTCTTC
CASRLRGGPLSYNEQFF
>TRBJ1-1|many|-|TRBV7-9
TGTGCCAGCAGCCCCCTGAACACTGAAGCTTTCTTT
CASSPLNTEAFF
>TRBJ1-1|many|-|TRBV28
TGTGCCAGCAGCTTGAGGACTGAAGCTTTCTTT
CASSLRTEAFF
>TRBJ2-3|many|TRBD1|TRBV5-1
TGCGCCAGCAGCTTGGCCGGGACAGCGGCAGATACGCAGTATTTT
CASSLAGTAADTQYF
>TRBJ1-2|once|-|TRBV5-1
TGCGCCAGCAGCTTGGAGCCAGATCCTGGCTATGGCTACACCTTC
CASSLEPDPGYGYTF
>TRBJ2-1|-|TRBD1|TRBV24-1
TGTGCCACCTCGGGGGACAGGGGGGTTGGTGAGCAGTTCTTC
CATSGDRGVGEQFF